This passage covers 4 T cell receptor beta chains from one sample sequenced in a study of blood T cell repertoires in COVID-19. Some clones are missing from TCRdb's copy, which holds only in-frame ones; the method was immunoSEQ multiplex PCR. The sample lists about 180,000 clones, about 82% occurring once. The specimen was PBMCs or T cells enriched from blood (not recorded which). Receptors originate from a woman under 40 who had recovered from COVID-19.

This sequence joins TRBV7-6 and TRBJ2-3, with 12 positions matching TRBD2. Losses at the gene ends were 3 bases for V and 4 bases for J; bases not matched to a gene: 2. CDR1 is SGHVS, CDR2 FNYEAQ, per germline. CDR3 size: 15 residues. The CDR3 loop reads CASSLTSGSPDTQYF. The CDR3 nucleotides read TGTGCCAGCAGCTTGACTAGCGGGAGCCCAGATACGCAGTATTTT.

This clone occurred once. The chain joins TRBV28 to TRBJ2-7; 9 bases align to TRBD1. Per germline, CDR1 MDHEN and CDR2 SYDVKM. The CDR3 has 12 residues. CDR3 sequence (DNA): TGTGACAAACCGGGACAGGGTTCCTGGCAGTACTTC. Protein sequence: CDKPGQGSWQYF.

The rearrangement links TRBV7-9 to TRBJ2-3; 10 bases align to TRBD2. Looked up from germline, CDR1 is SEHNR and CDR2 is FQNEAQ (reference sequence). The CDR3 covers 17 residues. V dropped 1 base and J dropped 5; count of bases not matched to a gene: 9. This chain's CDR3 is CASSLETGTSVLDTQYF. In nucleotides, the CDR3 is TGTGCCAGCAGCTTAGAAACCGGGACTAGCGTGTTAGATACGCAGTATTTT.

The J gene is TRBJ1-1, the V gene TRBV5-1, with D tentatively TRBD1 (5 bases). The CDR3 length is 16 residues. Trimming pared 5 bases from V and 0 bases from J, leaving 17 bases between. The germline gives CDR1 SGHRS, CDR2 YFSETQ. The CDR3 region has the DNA TGCGCCAGCAGGGGGATAGAAGGGGCATTGAACACTGAAGCTTTCTTT. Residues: CASRGIEGALNTEAFF. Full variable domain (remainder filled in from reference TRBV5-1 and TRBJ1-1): KAGVTQTPRYLIKTRGQQVTLSCSPISGHRSVSWYQQTPGQGLQFLFEYFSETQRNKGNFPGRFSGRQFSNSRSEMNVSTLELGDSALYLCASRGIEGALNTEAFFGQGTRLTVV.